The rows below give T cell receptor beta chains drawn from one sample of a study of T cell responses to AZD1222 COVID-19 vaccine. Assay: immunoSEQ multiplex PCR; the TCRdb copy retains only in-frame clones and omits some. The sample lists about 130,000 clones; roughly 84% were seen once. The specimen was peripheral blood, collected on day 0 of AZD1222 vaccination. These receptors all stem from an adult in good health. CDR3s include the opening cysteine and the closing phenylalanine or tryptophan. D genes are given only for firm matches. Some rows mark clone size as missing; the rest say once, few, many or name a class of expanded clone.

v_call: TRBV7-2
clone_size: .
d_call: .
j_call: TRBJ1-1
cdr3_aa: CASSTQGGGGTEAFF
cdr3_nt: TGTGCCAGCAGCACACAGGGAGGCGGGGGCACTGAAGCTTTCTTT

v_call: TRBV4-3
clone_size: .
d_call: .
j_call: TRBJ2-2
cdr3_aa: CASSLRRRGTGELFF
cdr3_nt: TGCGCCAGCAGCCTCAGACGCCGGGGCACCGGGGAGCTGTTTTTT

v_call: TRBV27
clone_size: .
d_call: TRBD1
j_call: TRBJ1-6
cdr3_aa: CASSAGQGGGSPLHF
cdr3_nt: TGTGCCAGCAGTGCGGGACAGGGCGGTGGTTCACCCCTCCACTTT

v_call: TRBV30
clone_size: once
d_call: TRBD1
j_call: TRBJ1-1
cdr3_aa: CAWTRQGETEAFF
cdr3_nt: TGTGCCTGGACTCGACAGGGGGAAACTGAAGCTTTCTTT

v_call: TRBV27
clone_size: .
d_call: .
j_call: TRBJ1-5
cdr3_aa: CASSLKGGGQPQHF
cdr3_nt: TGTGCCAGCAGTTTAAAAGGGGGAGGACAGCCCCAGCATTTT

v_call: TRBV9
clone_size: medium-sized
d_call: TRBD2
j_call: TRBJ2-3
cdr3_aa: CASSHPGTSGIRGGPDTQYF
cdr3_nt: TGTGCCAGCAGCCATCCTGGGACTAGCGGGATTCGTGGGGGTCCAGATACGCAGTATTTT

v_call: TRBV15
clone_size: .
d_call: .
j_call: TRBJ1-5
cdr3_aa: CATSGRDRQPQHF
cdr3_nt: TGTGCCACCAGCGGCAGGGACCGTCAGCCCCAGCATTTT

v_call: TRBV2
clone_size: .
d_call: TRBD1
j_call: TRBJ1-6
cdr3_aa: CAGRTGANSPLHF
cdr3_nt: TGTGCCGGAAGGACAGGGGCTAATTCACCCCTCCACTTT

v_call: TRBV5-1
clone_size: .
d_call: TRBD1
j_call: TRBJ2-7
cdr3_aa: CASSFGTGEGYEQYF
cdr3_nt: TGCGCCAGCAGCTTCGGGACAGGGGAAGGTTACGAGCAGTACTTC

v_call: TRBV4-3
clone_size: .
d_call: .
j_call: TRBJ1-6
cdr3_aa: CASSQDAGNSPLHF
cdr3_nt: TGCGCCAGCAGCCAAGATGCAGGGAATTCACCCCTCCACTTT

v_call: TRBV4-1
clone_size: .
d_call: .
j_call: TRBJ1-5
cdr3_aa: CASSQDFRGQPQHF
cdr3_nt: TGCGCCAGCAGCCAAGATTTCCGGGGGCAGCCCCAGCATTTT

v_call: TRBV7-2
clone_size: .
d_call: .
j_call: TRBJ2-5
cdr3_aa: CASSFRGEETQYF
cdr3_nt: TGTGCCAGCAGCTTTCGGGGCGAAGAGACCCAGTACTTC

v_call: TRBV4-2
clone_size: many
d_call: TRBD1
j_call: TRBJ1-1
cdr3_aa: CASSQAGQGVLTEAFF
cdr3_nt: TGTGCCAGCAGCCAAGCGGGGCAGGGGGTGTTAACTGAAGCTTTCTTT

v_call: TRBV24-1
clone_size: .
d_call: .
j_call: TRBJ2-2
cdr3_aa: CATSDWGHSGELFF
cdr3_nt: TGTGCCACCAGTGATTGGGGACACTCAGGGGAGCTGTTTTTT

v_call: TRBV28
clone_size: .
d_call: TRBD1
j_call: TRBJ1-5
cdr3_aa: CASRRQGLRGNQPQHF
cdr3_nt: TGTGCCAGCAGGCGACAGGGGTTGAGGGGCAATCAGCCCCAGCATTTT

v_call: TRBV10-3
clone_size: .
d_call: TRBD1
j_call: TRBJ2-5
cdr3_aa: CAIRETGAGETQYF
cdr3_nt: TGTGCCATCAGGGAGACAGGGGCGGGAGAGACCCAGTACTTC

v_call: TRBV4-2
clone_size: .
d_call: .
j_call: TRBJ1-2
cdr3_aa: CASSQDPGTYYGYTF
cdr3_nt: TGTGCCAGCAGCCAAGATCCGGGGACCTACTATGGCTACACCTTC

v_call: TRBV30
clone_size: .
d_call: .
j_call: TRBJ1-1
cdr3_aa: CAWASAPLNTEAFF
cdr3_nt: TGTGCCTGGGCGTCAGCCCCTTTGAACACTGAAGCTTTCTTT

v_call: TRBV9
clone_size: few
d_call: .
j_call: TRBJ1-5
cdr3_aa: CASSLRGDSNQPQHF
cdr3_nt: TGTGCCAGCAGCCTCCGGGGGGATAGCAATCAGCCCCAGCATTTT

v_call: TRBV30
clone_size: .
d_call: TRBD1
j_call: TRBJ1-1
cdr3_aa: CARDRAHLPAFF
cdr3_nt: TGTGCCCGCGACAGGGCACACCTCCCAGCTTTCTTT

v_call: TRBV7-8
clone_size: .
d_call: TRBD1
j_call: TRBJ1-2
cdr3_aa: CASSLAPTGGLYGYTF
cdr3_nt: TGTGCCAGCAGCTTAGCCCCGACAGGGGGCCTCTATGGCTACACCTTC

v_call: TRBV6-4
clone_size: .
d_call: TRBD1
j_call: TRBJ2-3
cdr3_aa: CASSEQGLDTQYF
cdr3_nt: TGTGCCAGCAGTGAACAGGGGTTAGATACGCAGTATTTT

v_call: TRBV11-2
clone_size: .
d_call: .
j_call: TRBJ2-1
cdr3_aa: CASSFPREVYEQFF
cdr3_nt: TGTGCCAGCAGCTTCCCCAGGGAAGTGTATGAGCAGTTCTTC

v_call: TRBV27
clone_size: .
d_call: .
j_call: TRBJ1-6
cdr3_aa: CASSFVGSPLHF
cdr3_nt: TGTGCCAGCAGTTTCGTAGGATCACCCCTCCACTTT

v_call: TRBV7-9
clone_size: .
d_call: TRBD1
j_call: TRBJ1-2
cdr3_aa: CASSFGQGGYGYTF
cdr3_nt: TGTGCCAGCAGCTTCGGACAGGGGGGATATGGCTACACCTTC

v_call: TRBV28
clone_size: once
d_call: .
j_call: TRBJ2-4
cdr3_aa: CASSLSPVRGAPKNIQYF
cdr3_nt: TGTGCCAGCAGTTTATCCCCCGTTAGGGGGGCCCCCAAAAACATTCAGTACTTC

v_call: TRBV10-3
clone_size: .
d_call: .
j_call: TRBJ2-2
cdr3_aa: CAISERAGEAGELFF
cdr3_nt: TGTGCCATCAGTGAGCGAGCAGGGGAGGCCGGGGAGCTGTTTTTT

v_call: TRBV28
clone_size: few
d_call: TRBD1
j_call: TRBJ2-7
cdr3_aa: CASSSGQGHIEQYF
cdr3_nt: TGTGCCAGCAGTTCGGGACAGGGGCATATCGAGCAGTACTTC

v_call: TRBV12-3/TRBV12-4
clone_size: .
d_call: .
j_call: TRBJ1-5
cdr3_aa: CASSQNTGQPQHF
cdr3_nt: TGTGCCAGCAGTCAGAATACTGGTCAGCCCCAGCATTTT

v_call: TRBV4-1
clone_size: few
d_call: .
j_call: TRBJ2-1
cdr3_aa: CASSQGRNEQFF
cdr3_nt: TGCGCCAGCAGCCAAGGACGGAATGAGCAGTTCTTC

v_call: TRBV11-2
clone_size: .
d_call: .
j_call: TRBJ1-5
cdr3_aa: CASSLDYAESNQPQHF
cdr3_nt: TGTGCCAGCAGCTTAGATTATGCAGAGAGCAATCAGCCCCAGCATTTT

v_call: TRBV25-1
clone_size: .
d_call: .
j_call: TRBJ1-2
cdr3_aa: CASSDTTGKVYGYTF
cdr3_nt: TGTGCCAGCAGTGATACTACGGGAAAAGTCTATGGCTACACCTTC

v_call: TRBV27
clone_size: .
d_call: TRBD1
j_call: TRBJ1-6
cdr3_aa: CASSLAGGNSPLHF
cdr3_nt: TGTGCCAGCAGTTTGGCAGGGGGCAATTCACCCCTCCACTTT

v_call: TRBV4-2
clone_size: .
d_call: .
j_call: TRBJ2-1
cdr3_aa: CASSQEPDRWHEQFF
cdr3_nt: TGTGCCAGCAGCCAAGAACCCGACAGGTGGCATGAGCAGTTCTTC

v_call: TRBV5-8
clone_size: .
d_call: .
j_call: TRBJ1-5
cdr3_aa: CASSLTGNQPQHF
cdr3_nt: TGTGCCAGCAGCTTGACAGGTAATCAGCCCCAGCATTTT

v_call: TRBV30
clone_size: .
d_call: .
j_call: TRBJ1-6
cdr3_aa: CAWSVNSHSPLHF
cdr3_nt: TGTGCCTGGAGTGTAAACAGCCATTCACCCCTCCACTTT

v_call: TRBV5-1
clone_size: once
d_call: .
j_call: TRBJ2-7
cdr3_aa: CASSPAVRARSSYEQYF
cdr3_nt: TGCGCCAGCAGCCCAGCTGTCCGGGCCCGCAGCTCCTACGAGCAGTACTTC

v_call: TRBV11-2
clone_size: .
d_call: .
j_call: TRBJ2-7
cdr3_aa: CASSWITGTLSYEQYF
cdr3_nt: TGTGCCAGCAGTTGGATTACCGGGACACTGTCCTACGAGCAGTACTTC

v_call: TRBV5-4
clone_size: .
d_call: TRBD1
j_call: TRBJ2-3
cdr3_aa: CASSSAGPGQGTDTQYF
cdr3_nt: TGTGCCAGCAGCTCCGCGGGACCGGGACAGGGTACAGATACGCAGTATTTT

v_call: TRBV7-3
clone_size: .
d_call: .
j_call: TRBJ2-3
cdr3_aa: CASSLQAAASTDTQYF
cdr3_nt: TGTGCCAGCAGCCTACAGGCGGCTGCTAGCACAGATACGCAGTATTTT

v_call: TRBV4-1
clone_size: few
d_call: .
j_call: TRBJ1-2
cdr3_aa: CASSQDRRGARYGYTF
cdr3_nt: TGCGCCAGCAGCCAAGATCGCCGGGGGGCCCGCTATGGCTACACCTTC

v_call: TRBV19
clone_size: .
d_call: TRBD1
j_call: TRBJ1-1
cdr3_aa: CASSIVRLARQGGTEAFF
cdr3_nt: TGTGCCAGTAGTATTGTCCGACTCGCGCGACAGGGAGGCACTGAAGCTTTCTTT

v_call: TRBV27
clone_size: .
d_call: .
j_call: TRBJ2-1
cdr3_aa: CASSPYAGDRNEQFF
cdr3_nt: TGTGCCAGCAGTCCATACGCAGGGGACCGCAATGAGCAGTTCTTC

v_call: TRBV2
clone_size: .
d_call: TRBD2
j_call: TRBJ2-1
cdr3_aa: CASSEDGGGYNEQFF
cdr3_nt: TGTGCCAGCAGTGAAGATGGCGGGGGTTACAATGAGCAGTTCTTC

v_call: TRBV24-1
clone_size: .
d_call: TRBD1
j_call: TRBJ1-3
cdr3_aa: CATSAGTGSRNTIYF
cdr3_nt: TGTGCCACCAGTGCCGGGACAGGGTCTCGAAACACCATATATTTT

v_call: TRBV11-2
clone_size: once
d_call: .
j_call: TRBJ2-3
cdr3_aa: CASSLGSQADTQYF
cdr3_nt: TGTGCCAGCAGCTTAGGCTCTCAGGCAGATACGCAGTATTTT

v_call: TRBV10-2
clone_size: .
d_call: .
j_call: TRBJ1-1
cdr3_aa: CASSVAAIYTEAFF
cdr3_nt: TGCGCCAGCAGTGTGGCAGCCATATACACTGAAGCTTTCTTT

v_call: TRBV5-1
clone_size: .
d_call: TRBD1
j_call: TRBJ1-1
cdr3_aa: CASSLEGTGGHTEAFF
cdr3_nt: TGCGCCAGCAGCTTGGAAGGGACAGGGGGTCACACTGAAGCTTTCTTT

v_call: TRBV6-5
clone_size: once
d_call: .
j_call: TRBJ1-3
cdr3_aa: CASSYSNAGNTIYF
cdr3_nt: TGTGCCAGCAGTTACTCGAACGCCGGAAACACCATATATTTT

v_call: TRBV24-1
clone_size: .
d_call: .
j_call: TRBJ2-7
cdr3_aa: CATSDFGPRDGYEQYF
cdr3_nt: TGTGCCACCAGTGATTTTGGTCCCCGGGACGGCTACGAGCAGTACTTC

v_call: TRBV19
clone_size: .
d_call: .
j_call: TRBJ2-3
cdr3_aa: CACGGPWADTQYF
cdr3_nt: TGTGCGTGTGGGGGACCTTGGGCAGATACGCAGTATTTT

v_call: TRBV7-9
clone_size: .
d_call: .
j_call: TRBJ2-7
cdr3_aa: CASSFLGYEQYF
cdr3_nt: TGTGCCAGCAGCTTCCTAGGGTACGAGCAGTACTTC

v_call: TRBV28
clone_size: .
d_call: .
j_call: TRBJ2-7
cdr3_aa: CATRTVAYEQYF
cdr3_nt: TGTGCCACCCGGACGGTAGCCTACGAGCAGTACTTC

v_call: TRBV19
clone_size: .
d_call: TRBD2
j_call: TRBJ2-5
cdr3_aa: CASTRSGGIETQYF
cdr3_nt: TGTGCCAGTACTAGATCGGGGGGTATAGAGACCCAGTACTTC

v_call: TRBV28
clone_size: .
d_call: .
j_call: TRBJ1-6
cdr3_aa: CASSRTLGNNSPLHF
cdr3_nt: TGTGCCAGCAGTCGGACACTCGGGAATAATTCACCCCTCCACTTT

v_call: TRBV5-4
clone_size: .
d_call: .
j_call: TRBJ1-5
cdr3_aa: CASSLAGVDQPQHF
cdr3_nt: TGTGCCAGCAGCCTGGCGGGTGTGGACCAGCCCCAGCATTTT

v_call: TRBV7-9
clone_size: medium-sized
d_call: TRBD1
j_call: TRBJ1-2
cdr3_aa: CASSLEGGAKNGYTF
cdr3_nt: TGTGCCAGCAGCCTAGAAGGGGGCGCCAAGAATGGCTACACCTTC

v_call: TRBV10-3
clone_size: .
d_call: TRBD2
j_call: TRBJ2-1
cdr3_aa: CAIKSTSAYNEQFF
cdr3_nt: TGTGCCATCAAGTCGACTAGCGCGTACAATGAGCAGTTCTTC

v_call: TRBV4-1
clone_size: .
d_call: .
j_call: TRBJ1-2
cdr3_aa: CASSQDITGFLAGYTF
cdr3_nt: TGCGCCAGCAGCCAAGATATAACAGGGTTTCTAGCTGGCTACACCTTC

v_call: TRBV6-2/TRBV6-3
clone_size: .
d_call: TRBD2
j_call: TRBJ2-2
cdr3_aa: CASSSLARYTGELFF
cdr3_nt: TGTGCCAGCAGTTCACTAGCGCGATACACCGGGGAGCTGTTTTTT